The source of this TCR beta chain is a study of blood T cell repertoires in COVID-19. Across the whole study: From the United States, Italy and Spain came samples of acute and convalescent COVID-19.

A COVID-19 case had been met by exposed participants during the 2 weeks before study entry. In the authors' methods: Estimation of nucleated cell counts relied on the amplification of reference gene primers. TCRdb's table, derived via immunoSEQ multiplex PCR, lists solely in-frame clones and lacks some. That table gives V, J and clone size, and the DNA gave D and trimming. This sample has roughly 400,000 clones, with 70% to 90% found just once. This CDR3 contains 13 residues. In germline, CDR1 is LNHDA, CDR2 SQIVND (reference sequence). After removal of 6 bases from V and 7 bases from J, the junction contained 4 bases not matched to a gene.

Specimen: PBMCs or T cells enriched from blood (not recorded which). The chain is built from TRBV19 and TRBJ1-5, with TRBD1 identical over 9 bases. The TCR originated in a woman between 18 and 29 years old who had been exposed to COVID-19. The CDR3 loop is CASRGTGWQPQHF. DNA for the CDR3: TGTGCCAGTAGAGGGACAGGGTGGCAGCCCCAGCATTTT.